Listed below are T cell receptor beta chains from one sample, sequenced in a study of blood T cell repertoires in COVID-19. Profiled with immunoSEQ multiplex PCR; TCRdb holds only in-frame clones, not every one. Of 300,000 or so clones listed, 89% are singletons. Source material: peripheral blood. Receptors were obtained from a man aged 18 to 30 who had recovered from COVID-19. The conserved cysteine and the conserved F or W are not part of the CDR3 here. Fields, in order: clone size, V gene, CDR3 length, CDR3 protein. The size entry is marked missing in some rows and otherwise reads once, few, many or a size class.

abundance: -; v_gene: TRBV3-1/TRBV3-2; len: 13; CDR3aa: ASSPSRAGDSPLH
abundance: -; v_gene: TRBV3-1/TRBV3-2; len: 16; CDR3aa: ASSHYGERGASVETQY
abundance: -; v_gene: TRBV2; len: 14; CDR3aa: ASSEKSGGSTGELF
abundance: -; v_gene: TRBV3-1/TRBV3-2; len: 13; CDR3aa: ASSPGLAGEYEQY
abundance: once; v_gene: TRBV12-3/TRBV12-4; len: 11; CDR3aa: ASSYRIPYGYT
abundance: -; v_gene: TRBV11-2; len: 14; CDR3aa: ASGRDRATNTGELF
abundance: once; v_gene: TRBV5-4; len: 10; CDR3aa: ASSLNRDGYT
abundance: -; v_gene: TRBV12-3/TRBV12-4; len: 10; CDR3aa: ATGLYGNEQF
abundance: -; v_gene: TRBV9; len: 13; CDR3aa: ASSHAGELDYGYT
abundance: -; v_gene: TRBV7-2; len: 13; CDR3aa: ASSVSGGGGETQY
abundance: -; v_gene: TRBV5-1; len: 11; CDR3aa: ASSFREAGELF
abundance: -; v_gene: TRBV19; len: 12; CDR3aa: ASSIWGEGTEAF
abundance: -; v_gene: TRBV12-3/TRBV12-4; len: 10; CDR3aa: ASSSSTLSAF
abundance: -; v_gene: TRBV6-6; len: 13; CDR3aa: ASSSTKGADTEAF
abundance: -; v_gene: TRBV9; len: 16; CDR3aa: ASGRGGLEGGHTDTQY
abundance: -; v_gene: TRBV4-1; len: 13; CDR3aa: ASSHDGTGGREAF
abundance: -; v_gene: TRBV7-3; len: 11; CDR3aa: ASSILDTGELF
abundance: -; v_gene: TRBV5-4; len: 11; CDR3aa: ASSLQGAPEQY
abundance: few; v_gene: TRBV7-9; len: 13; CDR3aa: ASSLSQGTNYGYT
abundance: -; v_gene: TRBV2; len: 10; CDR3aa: ASSPFEETQY
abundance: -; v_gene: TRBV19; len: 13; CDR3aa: ASSMDQGAFDEQF
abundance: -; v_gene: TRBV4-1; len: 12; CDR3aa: ASSRRSMNTEAF
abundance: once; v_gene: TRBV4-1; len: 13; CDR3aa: ASSQRDRGDSPLH
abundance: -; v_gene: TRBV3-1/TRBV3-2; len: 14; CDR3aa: ASSPWTSGNSYEQY
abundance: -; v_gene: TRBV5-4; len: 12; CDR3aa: ASSLAQGYDEQY
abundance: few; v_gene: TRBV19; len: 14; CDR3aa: ASSIAGGRVIAEQF
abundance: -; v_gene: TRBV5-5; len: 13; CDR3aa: ASSFRSGPYNEQF
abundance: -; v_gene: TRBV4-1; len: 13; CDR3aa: ASSPGIAELYEQY
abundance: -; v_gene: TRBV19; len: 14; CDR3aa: ASSPGQGGVLAEAF
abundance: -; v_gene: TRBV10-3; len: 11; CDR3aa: ATLVDFLETQY